This T cell receptor (beta chain) came from a study of blood T cell repertoires in COVID-19. Study overall: COVID-19 samples collected from the United States, Italy and Spain covered acute and convalescent phases. Sample material is recorded as cDNA or gDNA derived from T cells, B-cell-depleted T cells, or PBMCs.

In the source study's methods: Researchers report that nucleated cell counts were estimated from reference gene primer amplification. Here immunoSEQ multiplex PCR was the method, and the copy in TCRdb shows in-frame clones only, minus some. V, J and clone size derive from that table, while D and trimming were established from the DNA sequence. Seen here are about 270,000 clones, around 90% observed once, and the top ten hold 1%. Cohort 3 donors counted as recovered after two negative PCRs, clearance, or resolved symptoms. Sample: PBMCs or T cells enriched from blood (not recorded which). This TCR came from a woman aged 30 to 39 who had recovered from COVID-19.

CDR3 region: CASSPARQGSNQPQHF. The DNA of the CDR3 is TGTGCCAGCTCACCCGCCAGACAGGGTAGCAATCAGCCCCAGCATTTT. This sequence joins TRBV18 and TRBJ1-5; 7 nucleotides agree with TRBD1. Germline CDR1 is KGHSH and CDR2 is LQKENI. The CDR3 runs 16 residues. V dropped 3 bases and J dropped 0; count of bases not matched to a gene: 5.